The rows below give T cell receptor beta chains drawn from one sample of a study of blood T cell repertoires in COVID-19. Libraries were prepared by immunoSEQ multiplex PCR; TCRdb keeps only in-frame clonotypes and omits some of them. The profile shows about 170,000 clones, approximately 84% of them singletons. The sample consisted of peripheral blood. These TCRs come from a woman older than 75 with COVID-19, enrolled during active disease. Both conserved end residues are part of each CDR3. D genes are given only for firm matches. For some rows the clone size is stated as once, few or many, or as a class when expanded; others skip it.

d_call: -; j_call: TRBJ1-4; cdr3_length: 14; clone_size: -; v_call: TRBV14; cdr3_aa: CASSQDLWSGKLFF; cdr3_nt: TGTGCCAGCAGCCAAGATCTTTGGAGCGGGAAACTGTTTTTT
d_call: -; j_call: TRBJ2-3; cdr3_length: 14; clone_size: -; v_call: TRBV18; cdr3_aa: CASSPPSFTDTQYF; cdr3_nt: TGTGCCAGCTCACCACCCTCTTTCACAGATACGCAGTATTTT
d_call: TRBD2; j_call: TRBJ2-2; cdr3_length: 16; clone_size: -; v_call: TRBV6-1; cdr3_aa: CASSGLAGIHTGELFF; cdr3_nt: TGTGCCAGCAGTGGACTAGCGGGGATACACACCGGGGAGCTGTTTTTT
d_call: TRBD2; j_call: TRBJ2-1; cdr3_length: 15; clone_size: -; v_call: TRBV28; cdr3_aa: CASSSLAVSYNEQFF; cdr3_nt: TGTGCCAGCAGCTCGCTAGCGGTCTCCTACAATGAGCAGTTCTTC
d_call: -; j_call: TRBJ2-5; cdr3_length: 13; clone_size: -; v_call: TRBV18; cdr3_aa: CASSPDSKETQYF; cdr3_nt: TGTGCCAGCTCACCGGACAGCAAAGAAACCCAGTACTTC
d_call: -; j_call: TRBJ2-3; cdr3_length: 12; clone_size: -; v_call: TRBV2; cdr3_aa: CASTRAPDTQYF; cdr3_nt: TGTGCCAGCACCAGGGCCCCAGATACGCAGTATTTT
d_call: TRBD1; j_call: TRBJ1-4; cdr3_length: 13; clone_size: -; v_call: TRBV30; cdr3_aa: CAWSRDRAEKLFF; cdr3_nt: TGTGCCTGGAGTAGGGACAGGGCTGAAAAACTGTTTTTT
d_call: -; j_call: TRBJ2-1; cdr3_length: 16; clone_size: -; v_call: TRBV9; cdr3_aa: CASSVGSQGIYNEQFF; cdr3_nt: TGTGCCAGCAGCGTAGGATCGCAGGGGATTTACAATGAGCAGTTCTTC
d_call: TRBD2; j_call: TRBJ2-2; cdr3_length: 15; clone_size: -; v_call: TRBV3-1/TRBV3-2; cdr3_aa: CARTGGPTNTGELFF; cdr3_nt: TGTGCCAGAACGGGGGGACCTACGAACACCGGGGAGCTGTTTTTT
d_call: -; j_call: TRBJ2-5; cdr3_length: 16; clone_size: -; v_call: TRBV3-1/TRBV3-2; cdr3_aa: CASSQVLTAGGETQYF; cdr3_nt: TGTGCCAGCAGCCAAGTCCTCACGGCAGGGGGGGAGACCCAGTACTTC
d_call: -; j_call: TRBJ1-3; cdr3_length: 17; clone_size: -; v_call: TRBV4-2; cdr3_aa: CASSQVLPGLSGNTIYF; cdr3_nt: TGTGCCAGCAGCCAAGTACTACCGGGACTCTCTGGAAACACCATATATTTT
d_call: TRBD2; j_call: TRBJ2-7; cdr3_length: 15; clone_size: once; v_call: TRBV7-8; cdr3_aa: CASSLGGAGGGEQYF; cdr3_nt: TGTGCCAGCAGCTTAGGGGGCGCGGGGGGCGGCGAGCAGTACTTC
d_call: -; j_call: TRBJ2-1; cdr3_length: 14; clone_size: -; v_call: TRBV7-2; cdr3_aa: CASTSQGGYNEQFF; cdr3_nt: TGTGCCAGCACCTCGCAGGGGGGTTACAATGAGCAGTTCTTC
d_call: TRBD1; j_call: TRBJ2-7; cdr3_length: 14; clone_size: -; v_call: TRBV5-4; cdr3_aa: CASSLRGPGGEQYF; cdr3_nt: TGTGCCAGCAGCTTGAGGGGGCCTGGGGGCGAGCAGTACTTC
d_call: TRBD2; j_call: TRBJ2-7; cdr3_length: 14; clone_size: once; v_call: TRBV7-2; cdr3_aa: CASSLTSGSYEQYF; cdr3_nt: TGTGCCAGCAGCTTAACTAGCGGCTCCTACGAGCAGTACTTC
d_call: -; j_call: TRBJ2-6; cdr3_length: 13; clone_size: -; v_call: TRBV28; cdr3_aa: CASKNSGANVLTF; cdr3_nt: TGTGCCAGTAAAAACTCTGGGGCCAACGTCCTGACTTTC
d_call: -; j_call: TRBJ1-5; cdr3_length: 15; clone_size: -; v_call: TRBV30; cdr3_aa: CAWSPAGSRNQPQHF; cdr3_nt: TGTGCCTGGAGTCCCGCGGGGAGCCGCAATCAGCCCCAGCATTTT
d_call: -; j_call: TRBJ2-5; cdr3_length: 14; clone_size: -; v_call: TRBV27; cdr3_aa: CASSSSGGQETQYF; cdr3_nt: TGTGCCAGCAGTTCATCAGGAGGACAAGAGACCCAGTACTTC
d_call: TRBD2; j_call: TRBJ2-5; cdr3_length: 16; clone_size: -; v_call: TRBV2; cdr3_aa: CASSVTSGGAGETQYF; cdr3_nt: TGTGCCAGCAGTGTAACTAGCGGGGGGGCCGGGGAGACCCAGTACTTC
d_call: -; j_call: TRBJ1-6; cdr3_length: 17; clone_size: -; v_call: TRBV7-9; cdr3_aa: CASSLGQGGVGNSPLHF; cdr3_nt: TGTGCCAGCAGCTTAGGGCAGGGAGGTGTGGGGAATTCACCCCTCCACTTT
d_call: TRBD2; j_call: TRBJ2-5; cdr3_length: 15; clone_size: -; v_call: TRBV18; cdr3_aa: CASSPRSREWETQYF; cdr3_nt: TGTGCCAGCTCACCACGGTCGCGGGAGTGGGAGACCCAGTACTTC
d_call: -; j_call: TRBJ1-1; cdr3_length: 14; clone_size: -; v_call: TRBV6-5; cdr3_aa: CASSLTGQNTEAFF; cdr3_nt: TGTGCCAGCAGTCTAACAGGGCAGAACACTGAAGCTTTCTTT
d_call: -; j_call: TRBJ2-1; cdr3_length: 14; clone_size: -; v_call: TRBV5-1; cdr3_aa: CASSFPSSYNEQFF; cdr3_nt: TGCGCCAGCAGCTTCCCGAGCTCCTACAATGAGCAGTTCTTC
d_call: TRBD2; j_call: TRBJ2-3; cdr3_length: 15; clone_size: -; v_call: TRBV7-3; cdr3_aa: CASSRGTSGSDTQYF; cdr3_nt: TGTGCCAGCAGCAGAGGGACTAGCGGGTCAGATACGCAGTATTTT
d_call: TRBD1; j_call: TRBJ1-4; cdr3_length: 13; clone_size: -; v_call: TRBV29-1; cdr3_aa: CSVRGQGREKLFF; cdr3_nt: TGCAGCGTGAGGGGACAGGGCAGGGAAAAACTGTTTTTT
d_call: TRBD1; j_call: TRBJ1-2; cdr3_length: 15; clone_size: -; v_call: TRBV11-3; cdr3_aa: CASSLGGTDDYGYTF; cdr3_nt: TGTGCCAGCAGCTTAGGGGGGACAGACGACTATGGCTACACCTTC
d_call: TRBD2; j_call: TRBJ2-1; cdr3_length: 14; clone_size: -; v_call: TRBV27; cdr3_aa: CASSHSGGAGEQFF; cdr3_nt: TGTGCCAGCAGTCATAGCGGGGGGGCGGGTGAGCAGTTCTTC
d_call: -; j_call: TRBJ1-2; cdr3_length: 14; clone_size: -; v_call: TRBV6-1; cdr3_aa: CASSELTGTYGYTF; cdr3_nt: TGTGCCAGCAGTGAATTAACAGGGACCTATGGCTACACCTTC
d_call: -; j_call: TRBJ2-4; cdr3_length: 16; clone_size: -; v_call: TRBV27; cdr3_aa: CASSSTPTLAKNIQYF; cdr3_nt: TGTGCCAGCAGTTCAACCCCTACTCTAGCCAAAAACATTCAGTACTTC
d_call: TRBD1; j_call: TRBJ2-5; cdr3_length: 15; clone_size: -; v_call: TRBV7-3; cdr3_aa: CASSSGQGVPETQYF; cdr3_nt: TGTGCCAGCAGCTCCGGACAGGGGGTCCCAGAGACCCAGTACTTC
d_call: -; j_call: TRBJ2-1; cdr3_length: 14; clone_size: -; v_call: TRBV5-1; cdr3_aa: CASSLSGANNEQFF; cdr3_nt: TGCGCCAGCAGCTTGTCTGGGGCGAACAATGAGCAGTTCTTC
d_call: -; j_call: TRBJ1-6; cdr3_length: 16; clone_size: once; v_call: TRBV4-2; cdr3_aa: CASSPAGLRVGSPLHF; cdr3_nt: TGTGCCAGCAGCCCGGCAGGGTTGCGAGTTGGCTCACCCCTCCACTTT
d_call: -; j_call: TRBJ2-1; cdr3_length: 14; clone_size: -; v_call: TRBV6-5; cdr3_aa: CASSPSTQDNEQFF; cdr3_nt: TGTGCCAGCAGTCCGTCGACTCAAGACAATGAGCAGTTCTTC
d_call: -; j_call: TRBJ1-2; cdr3_length: 14; clone_size: -; v_call: TRBV5-6; cdr3_aa: CASSGRREAYGYTF; cdr3_nt: TGTGCCAGCAGCGGCCGGCGGGAGGCGTATGGCTACACCTTC
d_call: -; j_call: TRBJ1-3; cdr3_length: 15; clone_size: -; v_call: TRBV7-9; cdr3_aa: CASSLDGHSGNTIYF; cdr3_nt: TGTGCCAGCAGCTTAGACGGACACTCTGGAAACACCATATATTTT
d_call: TRBD2; j_call: TRBJ2-5; cdr3_length: 16; clone_size: -; v_call: TRBV10-3; cdr3_aa: CAISRTSGRPQETQYF; cdr3_nt: TGTGCCATCAGTAGGACTAGCGGGAGGCCCCAAGAGACCCAGTACTTC
d_call: -; j_call: TRBJ2-4; cdr3_length: 15; clone_size: -; v_call: TRBV5-8; cdr3_aa: CASSFGGRAWNIQYF; cdr3_nt: TGTGCCAGCAGCTTTGGAGGGCGAGCATGGAACATTCAGTACTTC
d_call: -; j_call: TRBJ2-5; cdr3_length: 14; clone_size: -; v_call: TRBV30; cdr3_aa: CAWSVGGSGETQYF; cdr3_nt: TGTGCCTGGAGTGTTGGGGGGTCGGGAGAGACCCAGTACTTC
d_call: -; j_call: TRBJ2-5; cdr3_length: 13; clone_size: -; v_call: TRBV5-4; cdr3_aa: CASSLSGQETQYF; cdr3_nt: TGTGCCAGCAGCTTGAGCGGACAAGAGACCCAGTACTTC
d_call: TRBD1; j_call: TRBJ2-7; cdr3_length: 15; clone_size: -; v_call: TRBV20-1; cdr3_aa: CSASTVVRGSYEQYF; cdr3_nt: TGCAGTGCTAGTACGGTGGTCAGGGGGTCCTACGAGCAGTACTTC
d_call: TRBD1; j_call: TRBJ2-2; cdr3_length: 17; clone_size: -; v_call: TRBV3-1/TRBV3-2; cdr3_aa: CASSQAFGQGSTGELFF; cdr3_nt: TGTGCCAGCAGCCAAGCCTTCGGACAGGGAAGCACCGGGGAGCTGTTTTTT
d_call: TRBD2; j_call: TRBJ2-1; cdr3_length: 15; clone_size: -; v_call: TRBV7-3; cdr3_aa: CASSLRLAGGNEQFF; cdr3_nt: TGTGCCAGCAGCTTAAGACTAGCGGGGGGGAATGAGCAGTTCTTC
d_call: -; j_call: TRBJ2-7; cdr3_length: 15; clone_size: few; v_call: TRBV7-9; cdr3_aa: CASSLFGGASGEQYF; cdr3_nt: TGTGCCAGCAGCTTATTTGGGGGCGCTTCCGGCGAGCAGTACTTC
d_call: -; j_call: TRBJ2-5; cdr3_length: 15; clone_size: few; v_call: TRBV5-1; cdr3_aa: CASSLDQGAHQTQYF; cdr3_nt: TGCGCCAGCAGCCTAGACCAAGGGGCCCACCAGACCCAGTACTTC
d_call: TRBD1; j_call: TRBJ1-1; cdr3_length: 14; clone_size: -; v_call: TRBV6-5; cdr3_aa: CASSYDRDLDEAFF; cdr3_nt: TGTGCCAGCAGTTACGACAGGGATTTGGATGAAGCTTTCTTT
d_call: -; j_call: TRBJ2-7; cdr3_length: 13; clone_size: -; v_call: TRBV6-5; cdr3_aa: CASTRAGSYEQYF; cdr3_nt: TGTGCCAGCACCAGAGCGGGTTCCTACGAGCAGTACTTC
d_call: TRBD1; j_call: TRBJ1-2; cdr3_length: 14; clone_size: once; v_call: TRBV7-3; cdr3_aa: CASSQSRGLGGYTF; cdr3_nt: TGTGCCAGCAGCCAGTCCAGGGGGCTTGGTGGCTACACCTTC
d_call: TRBD2; j_call: TRBJ2-7; cdr3_length: 15; clone_size: -; v_call: TRBV23-1; cdr3_aa: CASSQSTSEAYEQYF; cdr3_nt: TGCGCCAGCAGTCAGTCAACTAGCGAGGCCTACGAGCAGTACTTC
d_call: TRBD2; j_call: TRBJ2-1; cdr3_length: 14; clone_size: -; v_call: TRBV10-3; cdr3_aa: CAIKKEREFNEQFF; cdr3_nt: TGTGCCATCAAAAAGGAGCGGGAGTTCAATGAGCAGTTCTTC
d_call: -; j_call: TRBJ1-6; cdr3_length: 13; clone_size: -; v_call: TRBV6-5; cdr3_aa: CASMVLVDSPLHF; cdr3_nt: TGTGCTAGCATGGTTTTAGTCGATTCACCCCTCCACTTT
d_call: -; j_call: TRBJ2-5; cdr3_length: 13; clone_size: -; v_call: TRBV28; cdr3_aa: CASSFGLGGSQYF; cdr3_nt: TGTGCCAGCAGTTTCGGCCTCGGAGGGTCCCAGTACTTC